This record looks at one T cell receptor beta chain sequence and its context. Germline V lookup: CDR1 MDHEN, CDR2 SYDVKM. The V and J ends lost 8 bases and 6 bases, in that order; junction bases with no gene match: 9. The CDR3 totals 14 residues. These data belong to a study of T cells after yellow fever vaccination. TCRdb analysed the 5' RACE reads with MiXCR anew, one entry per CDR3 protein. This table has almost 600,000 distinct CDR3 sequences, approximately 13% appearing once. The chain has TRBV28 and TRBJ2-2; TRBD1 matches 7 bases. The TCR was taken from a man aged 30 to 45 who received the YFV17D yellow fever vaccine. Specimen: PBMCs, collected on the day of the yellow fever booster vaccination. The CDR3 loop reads CASLNGQGAGELFF. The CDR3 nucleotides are TGTGCCAGCCTAAACGGGCAGGGGGCCGGGGAGCTGTTTTTT.